This paragraph covers one TCR beta chain sequence. Antigen specificity is unknown. The entry originates in a study of CXCR3-negative and CXCR3-positive naive CD8 T cells. The overall study: The dataset comprises about 150 million TRB reads in total, with about 1.5 +/- 0.3 million reads per library. Study findings and constraints: Cryopreservation partially decreased CXCR3 expression, and most assays used fresh PBMCs. Naive subsets displayed similar surface CD5, and TCR strength was inferred from TRB CDR3 properties. Comparison of naive CXCR3-negative and CXCR3-positive cells revealed similar TRBV-TRBJ usage, while memory cells differed.

CDR3 length equals 13 residues. CDR1 and CDR2 (germline): MNHNY, SVGAGI (reference sequence). Through 5' RACE with UMI labels, the TRB cDNA libraries were prepared. Using the 5' RACE reads, TCRdb records one entry per CDR3 protein without DNA. In total, the table holds over 45,000 distinct CDR3 sequences. The sequence derives from a human donor in good health. Some clones in this sample may be carry-over from other donors' samples. The rearrangement uses TRBV6-6 and TRBJ2-7; TCRdb picks TRBD2, but there is no DNA to check that call. Sequencing was done on a sample of memory CD8+ T cells from blood. CDR3 sequence reads: CASSKGEVGEQYF.